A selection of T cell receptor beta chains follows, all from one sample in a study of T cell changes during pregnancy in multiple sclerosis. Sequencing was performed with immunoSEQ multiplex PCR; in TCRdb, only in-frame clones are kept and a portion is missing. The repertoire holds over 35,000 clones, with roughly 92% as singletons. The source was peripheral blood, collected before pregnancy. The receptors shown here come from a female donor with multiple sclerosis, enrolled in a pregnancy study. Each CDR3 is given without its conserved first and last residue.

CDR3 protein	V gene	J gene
SVEPRLPTDTQY	TRBV29-1	TRBJ2-3
ATNLLPGQGAIGNQPQH	TRBV21-1	TRBJ1-5
ASRGQGLEKLF	TRBV2	TRBJ1-4
ASSQVGQYYGYT	TRBV4-1	TRBJ1-2
ASSVAAGARTDTQY	TRBV9	TRBJ2-3
ASSWAYEQY	TRBV5-6	NA
ASSRDRGGDTQY	TRBV7-7	TRBJ2-3
ASSMEGGVQRTDTQY	TRBV19	TRBJ2-3
SVRKASGKGYNEQF	TRBV29-1	TRBJ2-1
ASSQGNRDPSSGANVLT	TRBV23-1	TRBJ2-6
ASSLGRGGKGYT	TRBV11-2	TRBJ1-2
ASSSSGTSSEQY	TRBV7-9	TRBJ2-7
ASSLARGGGETQY	TRBV5-1	TRBJ2-5
ASSLTRAGGYGYT	TRBV27	TRBJ1-2
ASSISRGRTEAF	TRBV6-5	TRBJ1-1
ASSFGENTQY	TRBV5-1	TRBJ2-3
ASSLGAGRSGYT	TRBV7-9	TRBJ1-2
ASSYTGGLSNQPQH	TRBV2	TRBJ1-5
ASSQDGDSSYEQY	TRBV4-1	TRBJ2-7
SVHGRQANTEAF	TRBV29-1	TRBJ1-1
ASRKTGEAYEQY	TRBV28	TRBJ2-7